Each of the 21 T cell receptor beta chains below was sequenced from the same sample in a study of regulatory T cells in long-lasting Graves disease. Time point defined: newly diagnosed GD, antithyroid drugs for less than 3 months. RNA isolated from PBMCs was used to make the TCR library. CDR3 regions were amplified by Arm-PCR using iRepertoire HTBI primers to build TCR beta libraries. One entry per CDR3 protein results from TCRdb running MiXCR on the multiplex PCR reads. Found here are fewer than 650,000 distinct CDR3 sequences, approximately 15% of them singletons; the top ten hold 15% to 20%. Separately, the same data were catalogued under a study of T cells in Graves' hyperthyroidism and ophthalmopathy.

The material sequenced was peripheral blood mononuclear cells (PBMCs), taken at new diagnosis, from a patient treated with antithyroid drugs. The receptors originated from a young woman with Graves disease.

This chain connects TRBV10-3 to TRBJ2-7, with TRBD2 as a possible D gene (6 bases). Germline values: CDR1 ENHRY, CDR2 SYGVKD. The V gene lost 5 bases and the J gene lost 3 bases, with 14 bases spanning the gap. This CDR3 contains 14 residues. CDR3 nucleotide sequence: TGTGCCATCAGTTCCGGGACTCTTTTCTACGAGCAGTACTTC. This translates into CAISSGTLFYEQYF.

This clonotype was seen more than once but under ten times. The rearrangement uses TRBV20-1 and TRBJ2-1, with no clear D. Trimming removed 3 bases at V and 9 bases at J, with 9 bases between. The germline V gene encodes CDR1 DFQATT and CDR2 SNEGSKA (reference sequence). The CDR3 spans 11 residues. In DNA, the CDR3 is TGCAGTGCTAGCCGGGCGGTTGAGCAGTTCTTC. Translating it yields CSASRAVEQFF.

This clonotype was detected ten times or more. The J gene is TRBJ1-1, the V gene TRBV2; 9 nucleotides match TRBD1. The CDR3 has 16 residues. Losses at the gene ends were 6 bases for V and 1 base for J; bases not matched to a gene: 9. Germline CDR1 reads SNHLY; CDR2 reads FYNNEI. CDR3 residues: CASRQGAIGANTEAFF. The DNA for the CDR3 is TGTGCCAGCAGACAGGGGGCGATAGGGGCGAACACTGAAGCTTTCTTT.

In regard to this clonotype: A read error likely explains this, since a far larger clone differs by one base. Given the absence of the conserved phenylalanine or tryptophan at the CDR3 end, a read error is likely. This chain uses TRBV27 with TRBJ1-1; D gene ambiguous. CDR1 MNHEY and CDR2 SMNVEV come from the germline V gene (reference sequence). Trimming removed 6 bases from V and 1 base from J, with 9 bases in between. This CDR3 is built from 13 residues. The CDR3 DNA reads as TGTGCCAGCAGCATCCGACAGAACACTGAAGCTTTCTCT. It encodes CASSIRQNTEAFS.

This clonotype was seen more than once but under ten times. The J gene is TRBJ2-3, the V gene TRBV5-1; the D is unclear. V lost 3 bases and J lost 2, with 10 bases in between. The CDR3 is made up of 14 amino acids. CDR1 is SGHRS, CDR2 YFSETQ, per germline. CDR3: CASSSDQNTDTQYF. The CDR3 coding sequence is TGCGCCAGCAGCTCAGACCAAAACACAGATACGCAGTATTTT.

The chain carries TRBV27 and TRBJ2-7, with D unclear. The CDR3 has 15 residues. V dropped 1 base and J dropped 0 bases, with 10 bases sitting between them. The V gene's germline CDR1 is MNHEY and CDR2 SMNVEV (reference sequence). This chain's CDR3 is CASSLLGRNSYEQYF. CDR3 DNA sequence: TGTGCCAGCAGTTTATTGGGCAGAAACTCCTACGAGCAGTACTTC.

V usage is TRBV30 and J usage is TRBJ1-6; D unclear. The CDR3 extends over 17 amino acids. Germline V CDR1 and CDR2: GTSNPN, SVGIG (reference sequence). Trimming took 1 base from V and 3 from J, leaving 16 bases between them. CDR3 in amino acids: CAWSATGRISYNSPLHF. DNA for the CDR3: TGTGCCTGGAGTGCCACGGGCCGAATAAGCTATAATTCACCCCTCCACTTT.

This clonotype appeared a few times. The chain's CDR3 is CATSRGNTEAFF. The CDR3, as DNA: TGTGCCACCTCCCGGGGGAACACTGAAGCTTTCTTT. The chain joins TRBV24-1 to TRBJ1-1; D unclear. The length of the CDR3 is 12 residues. Germline V CDR1 and CDR2: KGHDR, SFDVKD. Trimming cost V 9 bases and J 1 base, with 8 bases left between them.

This clonotype was observed at least ten times. The gene calls are TRBV20-1 and TRBJ2-1, with a possible D match to TRBD2 (5 bases). The ends were cut back, 6 bases at V and 0 bases at J, with 12 bases in the middle. The CDR3 sequence is 14 residues long. CDR1 and CDR2 (germline): DFQATT, SNEGSKA (reference sequence). The CDR3: CSAIFEGSYNEQFF. The CDR3 bases are TGCAGTGCCATCTTTGAGGGCTCCTACAATGAGCAGTTCTTC.

This clonotype was observed many times. CDR3 bases: TGTGCCACCAGCCCACGGCCCGGGGGCTATGGCTACACCTTC. The encoded protein is CATSPRPGGYGYTF. The gene calls are TRBV15 and TRBJ1-2, with D tentatively TRBD1 (5 bases). The CDR3 covers 14 residues. The V end was cut by 5 bases, the J end by 4 bases, with 14 bases between. From germline, CDR1 is LNHNV and CDR2 YYDKDF (reference sequence).

This clonotype was counted at least ten times. The chain carries TRBV6-2 or TRBV6-3 and TRBJ1-3; D remains ambiguous. Germline V gene sequence: CDR1 MNHEY, CDR2 SVGEGT. This CDR3 has 14 amino acids. Between the trimmed V and J ends, which lost 5 bases and 0 bases, there was a span of 8 bases. CDR3 coding DNA: TGTGCCAGCAGTGAGGCTCCCTCTGGAAACACCATATATTTT. Its protein is CASSEAPSGNTIYF.

In its sample, this clonotype was seen many times. The chain uses TRBV3-1 and TRBJ1-2; D is ambiguous. The CDR3 has 12 amino acids. Germline loops: CDR1 LGHDT, CDR2 YNNKEL (reference sequence). V was cut by 3 bases and J by 4 bases, with 6 bases left in between. Here the CDR3 DNA reads TGTGCCAGCAGCCAGACCATCTATGGCTACACCTTC. It yields the protein CASSQTIYGYTF.

This clonotype turned up a few times. The genes are TRBV20-1 and TRBJ2-7, with 12 positions matching TRBD1. CDR3 length: 14 amino acids. Germline loops: CDR1 DFQATT, CDR2 SNEGSKA (reference sequence). The junction had 6 bases not matched to a gene; V was cut back by 3 bases and J by 6 bases. CDR3 in amino acids: CSARGGQGAFEQYF. The CDR3 DNA is TGCAGTGCTAGGGGGGGACAGGGGGCTTTCGAGCAGTACTTC.

In its sample, this clonotype was seen many times. The J gene is TRBJ2-1, the V gene TRBV30; D possibly corresponds to TRBD2 (6 bases). The CDR3 length is 14 residues. Germline CDR1 is GTSNPN and CDR2 is SVGIG (reference sequence). The V end was cut by 5 bases, the J end by 0 bases, with 11 bases between. This CDR3 reads CAWESGDSYNEQFF. CDR3 DNA sequence: TGTGCCTGGGAATCGGGGGACTCCTACAATGAGCAGTTCTTC.

This clonotype has ten or more counts. The chain recombines TRBV2 with TRBJ2-2; D is perhaps TRBD1 or TRBD2 (5 bases each). The V and J ends lost 6 bases and 6 bases respectively, with 11 bases between them. This CDR3 comprises 13 residues. Germline V gene lookup returns CDR1 SNHLY and CDR2 FYNNEI. The CDR3 DNA reads as TGTGCCAGCAGCCCACGAGGGGCCGGGGAGCTGTTTTTT. Protein: CASSPRGAGELFF.

As for this clonotype: The likely explanation is a read error, given a far larger clone one base away. The chain has TRBV2 and TRBJ1-2; TRBD1 is a possible D gene (6 bases). Germline assignment: CDR1 SNHLY and CDR2 FYNNEI. The germline V and J ends were trimmed by 6 bases and 6 bases, with 14 bases remaining between them. This CDR3 contains 13 residues. The CDR3 nucleotides read TGTGCCAGCAGCCCTAAGGGGGGCCATGGCTACACCTTC. It is translated as CASSPKGGHGYTF.

The table lists this clonotype with a few counts. The V gene is TRBV7-9, the J gene TRBJ1-1; 10 nucleotides line up with TRBD1. Germline V lookup: CDR1 SEHNR, CDR2 FQNEAQ (reference sequence). V lost 1 base and J lost 0; bases outside the gene matches: 2. This CDR3 contains 16 residues. Here the CDR3 DNA reads TGTGCCAGCAGCTTAGAGACAGGGGGCATGAACACTGAAGCTTTCTTT. It translates to CASSLETGGMNTEAFF. The full variable domain, in which reference TRBV7-9 and TRBJ1-1 provide the parts outside the CDR3, is DTGVSQNPRHKITKRGQNVTFRCDPISEHNRLYWYRQTLGQGPEFLTYFQNEAQLEKSRLLSDRFSAERPKGSFSTLEIQRTEQGDSAMYLCASSLETGGMNTEAFFGQGTRLTVV.

This clonotype has ten or more counts. This sequence joins TRBV28 and TRBJ1-2; 8 bases fit TRBD1. This CDR3 spans 15 amino acids. Germline-derived CDR1 and CDR2 are MDHEN and SYDVKM. The V gene end was trimmed by 7 bases and the J gene end by 3 bases; junction bases not matched to a gene: 10. CDR3 bases: TGTGCCAGCACCTTACCAGGGGGCGCAGACTATGGCTACACCTTC. This codes for CASTLPGGADYGYTF.

This clonotype was counted only a few times. The V call is TRBV12-3 or TRBV12-4, the J call TRBJ1-2; D uncertain. V lost 2 bases and J 4 bases, leaving 14 bases between the germline ends. The CDR3 is 15 amino acids. As DNA, the CDR3 is TGTGCCAGCAGTTTAATCCGGGAACCTCCCTATGGCTACACCTTC. This codes for CASSLIREPPYGYTF.

A note on this clonotype: A much bigger clone sits one base away, suggesting this may be a read error. The genes are TRBV6-4 and TRBJ1-2, with D unclear. The CDR3 spans 13 residues. Germline CDR1 and CDR2: MRHNA and SNTAGT. The V end was cut by 3 bases, the J end by 7 bases, with 12 bases between. The CDR3 nucleotides are TGTGCCAGCAGTGAAAGGGCGGCCTGTGGCTACACCTTC. Amino acid sequence: CASSERAACGYTF.

The V gene is TRBV6-1, the J gene TRBJ2-5; D is possibly TRBD1 (5 bases). Trimming cost V 6 bases and J 5 bases, with 16 bases left between them. The length of the CDR3 is 14 residues. Germline V CDR1 and CDR2: MNHNS, SASEGT. The CDR3 bases are TGTGCCAGCAGCCCCCCTTCAGGGATGGAGACCCAGTACTTC. Amino acids: CASSPPSGMETQYF.